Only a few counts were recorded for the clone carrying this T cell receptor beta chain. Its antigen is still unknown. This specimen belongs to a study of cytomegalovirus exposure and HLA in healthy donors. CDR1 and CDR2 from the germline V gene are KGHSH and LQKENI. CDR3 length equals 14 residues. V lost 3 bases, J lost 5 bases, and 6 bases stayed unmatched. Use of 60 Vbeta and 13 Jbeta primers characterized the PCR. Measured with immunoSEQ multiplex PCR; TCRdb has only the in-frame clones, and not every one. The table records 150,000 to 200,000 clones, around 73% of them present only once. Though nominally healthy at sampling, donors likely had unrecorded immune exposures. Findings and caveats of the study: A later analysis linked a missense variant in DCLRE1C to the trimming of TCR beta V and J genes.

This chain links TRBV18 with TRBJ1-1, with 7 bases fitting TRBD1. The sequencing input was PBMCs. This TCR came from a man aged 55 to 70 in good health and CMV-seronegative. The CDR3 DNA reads TGTGCCAGCTCACCCAGGGGGACGGGTACTGAAGCTTTCTTT. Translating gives CASSPRGTGTEAFF.